This T cell receptor (beta chain) was obtained from a study of CD8 T cells in Susac syndrome. About the research overall: Sequenced Susac syndrome patients included about six with active disease and roughly 8 who were in remission.

Germline lookup yields CDR1 SGHRS and CDR2 YFSETQ. This CDR3 has 14 residues. Trimming stripped 0 bases from V and 7 bases from J, with 11 bases between. RNA, at about 0.45 to 1 ug, was reverse transcribed with random hexamers. Amplification of the TCR beta CDR3 was carried out by immunoSEQ multiplex PCR, which spanned a total of 54 Vbeta and 13 Jbeta segments. TCRdb re-called the immunoSEQ multiplex PCR reads with MiXCR, one entry per CDR3 protein. Of hundreds of thousands of distinct CDR3 sequences detected, 90% to 96% appear once; the ten largest clones hold less than 0.11%. Blood CD8+ and CD4+ T cells underwent high-throughput TCR beta sequencing.

Sample: CD4+ T cells from PBMCs. The rearrangement joins TRBV5-1 to TRBJ2-4; D might be TRBD1 (6 bases). The clonotype comes from a human donor with Susac syndrome. The CDR3 coding sequence is TGCGCCAGCAGCTTGGGACAGGTGGGGAACATTCAGTACTTC. It specifies CASSLGQVGNIQYF.